These 11 T cell receptor beta chains were sequenced from one sample in a study of shared clonotypes between healthy human individuals. Sequencing was performed with immunoSEQ multiplex PCR; in TCRdb, only in-frame clones are kept and a portion is missing. Of fewer than 600,000 clones in the sample, approximately 85% were seen once. The sequenced material came from PBMCs. These receptor sequences come from a woman in her forties in good health. Some clones in this sample may be carry-over from other donors' samples.

This clone was recorded once. V usage is TRBV7-9 and J usage is TRBJ2-3; 7 nucleotides agree with TRBD2. V lost 1 base to trimming and J lost 3 bases; unmatched junction nucleotides: 4. This CDR3 contains 15 residues. The germline CDR1 and CDR2 sequences are SEHNR and FQNEAQ (reference sequence). The CDR3 is CASSLVGLGTDTQYF. Written as DNA, the CDR3 is TGTGCCAGCAGCTTAGTCGGACTAGGAACAGATACGCAGTATTTT.

This chain connects TRBV19 to TRBJ2-7, with 10 bases identical to TRBD1. Per germline, CDR1 LNHDA and CDR2 SQIVND (reference sequence). This CDR3 is built from 15 residues. Trimming at V came to 4 bases and at J to 5 bases, leaving 8 bases not matched to a gene. The CDR3 here is CASSTQDRGGDEQYF. The CDR3 DNA reads as TGTGCCAGTAGTACCCAGGACAGGGGGGGCGACGAGCAGTACTTC.

The chain employs TRBV27 and TRBJ1-2; perhaps TRBD1 as D (6 bases). Between the trimmed V and J ends, which lost 5 bases and 8 bases, there was a span of 24 bases. Germline CDR1 MNHEY, CDR2 SMNVEV (reference sequence). The CDR3 has 16 amino acids. CDR3 nucleotides: TGTGCCAGCAGTACCGTAGACACAGCGGGGGCTGCCGGCTACACCTTC. Translation gives CASSTVDTAGAAGYTF.

J is TRBJ2-5 and V is TRBV11-2; 13 bases align to TRBD2. After removal of 2 bases from V and 6 bases from J, the junction contained 12 bases not matched to a gene. CDR1 and CDR2 from the germline V gene are SGHAT and FQNNGV. This CDR3 comprises 18 residues. CDR3 sequence: CASSLPGLAGAFEQTQYF. In nucleotides, the CDR3 is TGTGCCAGCAGCTTACCCGGACTAGCGGGAGCCTTCGAACAGACCCAGTACTTC.

The V gene is TRBV5-6, the J gene TRBJ2-1; D is unclear. Trimming removed 2 bases at V and 4 bases at J, with 19 bases between. Germline CDR1 is SGHDT and CDR2 is YYEEEE. The CDR3 covers 17 residues. CDR3 sequence reads: CASSFEKGIHKYNEQFF. CDR3 in DNA: TGTGCCAGCAGCTTCGAAAAGGGAATCCATAAGTACAATGAGCAGTTCTTC. Supplemented by reference TRBV5-6 and TRBJ2-1, the full variable domain reads DAGVTQSPTHLIKTRGQQVTLRCSPKSGHDTVSWYQQALGQGPQFIFQYYEEEERQRGNFPDRFSGHQFPNYSSELNVNALLLGDSALYLCASSFEKGIHKYNEQFFGPGTRLTVL.

The chain is built from TRBV2 and TRBJ1-4; 8 nucleotides agree with TRBD1. CDR3 length: 14 residues. Germline CDR1 reads SNHLY; CDR2 reads FYNNEI. V dropped 6 bases and J dropped 8; count of bases not matched to a gene: 8. CDR3 residues: CASRGQEAREKLFF. The CDR3 coding sequence is TGTGCCAGCAGGGGACAGGAGGCTAGAGAAAAACTGTTTTTT. Full variable domain (rest looked up from reference TRBV2 and TRBJ1-4): EPEVTQTPSHQVTQMGQEVILRCVPISNHLYFYWYRQILGQKVEFLVSFYNNEISEKSEIFDDQFSVERPDGSNFTLKIRSTKLEDSAMYFCASRGQEAREKLFFGSGTQLSVL.

In its sample, this clone was seen a few times. V gene TRBV28 combines with J gene TRBJ2-1, with a weak D call TRBD2 (5 bases). The V end was cut by 6 bases, the J end by 6 bases, with 9 bases between. The CDR3 extends over 12 amino acids. Looked up from germline, CDR1 is MDHEN and CDR2 is SYDVKM. The CDR3 DNA reads as TGTGCCAGCAGGGAGGAGATCAATGAGCAGTTCTTC. Translating it yields CASREEINEQFF.

The gene calls are TRBV11-2 and TRBJ2-5; either TRBD1 or TRBD2 may fit D (7 bases each). This CDR3 region has 14 residues. Germline V lookup: CDR1 SGHAT, CDR2 FQNNGV. V was trimmed by 6 bases and J by 7 bases, leaving 18 bases between them. The CDR3 loop is CASSLNRGGGTQYF. CDR3 in DNA: TGTGCCAGCAGTCTGAACAGGGGAGGGGGGACCCAGTACTTC.

The chain combines TRBV6-1 with TRBJ2-3, with a weak D call TRBD1 (6 bases). V gave up 4 bases and J gave up 1 base, with 9 bases separating them. Germline V CDR1 and CDR2: MNHNS, SASEGT. This CDR3 comprises 14 residues. CDR3 nucleotide sequence: TGTGCCAGCAGTGGCCCAGGGGGCACAGATACGCAGTATTTT. It specifies CASSGPGGTDTQYF.

The gene calls are TRBV5-5 and TRBJ1-1; 9 bases are shared with TRBD1. This CDR3 region has 15 residues. Unmatched junction bases numbered 9, after V lost 4 bases and J lost 5 bases. CDR1 is SGHKS and CDR2 is YYEKEE in the germline V gene (reference sequence). As DNA, the CDR3 is TGTGCCAGCAGCCTAGCCTGGGACAGGGTTACTGAAGCTTTCTTT. Its translation is CASSLAWDRVTEAFF.

This sequence joins TRBV5-1 and TRBJ2-1; 11 nucleotides match TRBD1. This CDR3 region has 15 residues. Germline CDR1 SGHRS, CDR2 YFSETQ. V trimming: 0 bases; J trimming: 8 bases; junction bases outside the gene matches: 4. CDR3 bases: TGCGCCAGCAGCTTGGGGACAGGGGGCGCGCATGAGCAGTTCTTC. It codes for CASSLGTGGAHEQFF.